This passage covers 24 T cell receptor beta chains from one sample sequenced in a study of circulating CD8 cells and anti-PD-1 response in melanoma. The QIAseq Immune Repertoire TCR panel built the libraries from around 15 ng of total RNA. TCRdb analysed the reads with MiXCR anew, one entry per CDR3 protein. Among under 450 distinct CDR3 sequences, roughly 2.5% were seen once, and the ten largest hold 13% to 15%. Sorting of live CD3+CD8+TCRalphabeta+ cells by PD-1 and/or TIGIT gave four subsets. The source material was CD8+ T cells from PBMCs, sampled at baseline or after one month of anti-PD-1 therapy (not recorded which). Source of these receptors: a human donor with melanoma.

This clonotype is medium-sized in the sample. CDR3 protein: CASSRGQGTTYEQYF. The CDR3 region has the DNA TGTGCCAGCAGCCGGGGACAGGGCACTACCTACGAGCAGTACTTC. The rearrangement links TRBV28 to TRBJ2-7, with 9 positions matching TRBD1. Germline lookup yields CDR1 MDHEN and CDR2 SYDVKM. The V and J ends lost 6 bases and 2 bases, in that order; junction bases with no gene match: 8. The CDR3 loop spans 15 amino acids.

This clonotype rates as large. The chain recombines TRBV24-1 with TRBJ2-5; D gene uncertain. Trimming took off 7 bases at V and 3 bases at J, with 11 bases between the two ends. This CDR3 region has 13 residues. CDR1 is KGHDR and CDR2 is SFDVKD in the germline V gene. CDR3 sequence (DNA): TGTGCCACCAGGTCGGACGGAGAAGAGACCCAGTACTTC. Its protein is CATRSDGEETQYF.

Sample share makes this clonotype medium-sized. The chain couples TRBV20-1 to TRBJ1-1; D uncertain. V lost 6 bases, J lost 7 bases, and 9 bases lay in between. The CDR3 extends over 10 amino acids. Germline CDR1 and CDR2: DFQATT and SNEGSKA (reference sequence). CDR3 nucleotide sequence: TGCAGTGCCAGATCAAATGAAGCTTTCTTT. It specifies CSARSNEAFF.

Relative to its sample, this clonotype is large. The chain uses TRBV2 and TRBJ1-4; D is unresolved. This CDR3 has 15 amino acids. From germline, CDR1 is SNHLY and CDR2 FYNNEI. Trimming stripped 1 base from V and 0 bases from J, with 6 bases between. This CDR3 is CASSEGRTTNEKLFF. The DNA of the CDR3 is TGTGCCAGCAGTGAAGGCAGGACAACTAATGAAAAACTGTTTTTT.

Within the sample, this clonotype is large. The CDR3 DNA reads TGTGCCAGCAGCTCGCCAGGGGAGCCCGGGGAGCTGTTTTTT. Amino acid sequence: CASSSPGEPGELFF. V is TRBV7-2 and J is TRBJ2-2; D perhaps matches TRBD1 (6 bases). Trimming removed 4 bases at V and 6 bases at J, with 12 bases between. The CDR3 spans 14 residues. The germline V gene has CDR1 SGHTA and CDR2 FQGNSA.

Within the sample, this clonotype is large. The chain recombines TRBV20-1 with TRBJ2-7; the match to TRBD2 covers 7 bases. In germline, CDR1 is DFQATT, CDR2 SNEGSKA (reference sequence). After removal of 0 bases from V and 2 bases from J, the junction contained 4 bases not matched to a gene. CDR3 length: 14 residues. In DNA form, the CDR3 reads TGCAGTGCTAGAGAGCTAGCGGAACCCTACGAGCAGTACTTC. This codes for CSARELAEPYEQYF.

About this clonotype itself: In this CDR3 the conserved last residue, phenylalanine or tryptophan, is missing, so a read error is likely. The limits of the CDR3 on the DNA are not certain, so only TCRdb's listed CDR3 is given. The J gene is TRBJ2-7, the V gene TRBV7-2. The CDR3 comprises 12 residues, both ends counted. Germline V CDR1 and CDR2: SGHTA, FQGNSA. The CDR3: CASSLALVLKYL.

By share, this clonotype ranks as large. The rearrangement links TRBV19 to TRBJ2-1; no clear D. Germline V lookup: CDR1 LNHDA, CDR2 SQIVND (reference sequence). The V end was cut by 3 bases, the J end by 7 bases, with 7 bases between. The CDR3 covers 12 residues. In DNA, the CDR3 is TGTGCCAGTAGTATTGGAACGAATGAGCAGTTCTTC. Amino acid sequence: CASSIGTNEQFF.

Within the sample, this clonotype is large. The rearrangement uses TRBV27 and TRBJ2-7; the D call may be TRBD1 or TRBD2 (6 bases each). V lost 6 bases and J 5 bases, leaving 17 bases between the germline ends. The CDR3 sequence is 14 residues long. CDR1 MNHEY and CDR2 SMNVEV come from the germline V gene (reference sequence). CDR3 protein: CASSPTYGGHEQYF. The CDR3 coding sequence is TGTGCCAGCAGCCCTACATACGGGGGCCACGAGCAGTACTTC.

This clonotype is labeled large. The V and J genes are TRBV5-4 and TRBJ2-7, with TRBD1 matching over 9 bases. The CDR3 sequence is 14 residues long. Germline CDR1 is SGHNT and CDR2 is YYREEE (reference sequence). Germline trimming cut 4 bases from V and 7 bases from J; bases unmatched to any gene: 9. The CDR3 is CASSGDRAHREQYF. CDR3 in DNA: TGTGCCAGCAGCGGGGACAGGGCGCATCGAGAGCAGTACTTC.

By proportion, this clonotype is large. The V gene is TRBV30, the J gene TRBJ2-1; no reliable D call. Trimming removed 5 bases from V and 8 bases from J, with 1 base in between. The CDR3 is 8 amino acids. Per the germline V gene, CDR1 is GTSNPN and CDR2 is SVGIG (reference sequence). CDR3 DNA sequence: TGTGCCTGGGATGAGCAGTTCTTC. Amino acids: CAWDEQFF.

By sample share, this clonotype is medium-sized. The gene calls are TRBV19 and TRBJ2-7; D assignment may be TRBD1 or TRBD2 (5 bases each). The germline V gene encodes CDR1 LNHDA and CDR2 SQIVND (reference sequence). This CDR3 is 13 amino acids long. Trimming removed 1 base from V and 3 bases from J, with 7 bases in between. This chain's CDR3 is CASSIGGDYEQYF. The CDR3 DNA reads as TGTGCCAGTAGTATAGGAGGGGACTACGAGCAGTACTTC.

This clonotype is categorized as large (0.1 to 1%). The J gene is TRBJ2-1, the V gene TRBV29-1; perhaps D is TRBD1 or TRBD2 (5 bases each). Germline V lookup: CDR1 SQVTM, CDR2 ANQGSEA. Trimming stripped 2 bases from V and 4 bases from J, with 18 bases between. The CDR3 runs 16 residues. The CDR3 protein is CSVEPLGEMAYNEQFF. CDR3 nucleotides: TGCAGCGTTGAACCTCTGGGGGAGATGGCTTACAATGAGCAGTTCTTC.

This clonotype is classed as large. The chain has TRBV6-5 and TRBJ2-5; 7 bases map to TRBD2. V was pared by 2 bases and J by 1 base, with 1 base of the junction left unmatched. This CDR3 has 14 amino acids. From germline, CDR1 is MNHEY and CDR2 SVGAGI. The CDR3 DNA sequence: TGTGCCAGCAGTTACGGGGGGGGCCAAGAGACCCAGTACTTC. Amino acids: CASSYGGGQETQYF.

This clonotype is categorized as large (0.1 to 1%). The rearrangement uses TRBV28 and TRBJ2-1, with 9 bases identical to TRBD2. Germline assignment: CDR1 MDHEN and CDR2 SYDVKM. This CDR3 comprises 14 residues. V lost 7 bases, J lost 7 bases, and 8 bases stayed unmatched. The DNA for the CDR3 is TGTGCCAGCATGGCGGGAGGGGAGGTGAATGAGCAGTTCTTC. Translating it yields CASMAGGEVNEQFF.

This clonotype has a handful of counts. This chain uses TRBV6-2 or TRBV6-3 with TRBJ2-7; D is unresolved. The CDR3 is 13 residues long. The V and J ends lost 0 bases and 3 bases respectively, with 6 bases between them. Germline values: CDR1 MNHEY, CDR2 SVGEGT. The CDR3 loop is CASSYSNSYEQYF. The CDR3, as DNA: TGTGCCAGCAGTTACTCGAATAGCTACGAGCAGTACTTC.

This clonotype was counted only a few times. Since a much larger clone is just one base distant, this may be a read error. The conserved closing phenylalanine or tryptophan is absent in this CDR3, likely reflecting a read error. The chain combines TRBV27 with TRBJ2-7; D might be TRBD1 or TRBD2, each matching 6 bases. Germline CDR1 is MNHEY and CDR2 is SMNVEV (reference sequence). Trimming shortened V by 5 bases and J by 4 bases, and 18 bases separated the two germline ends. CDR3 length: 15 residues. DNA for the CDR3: TGTGCCAGCAGTCCCCGAGGGGGGAGAGGGTACGAGCAGTACTCC. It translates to CASSPRGGRGYEQYS.

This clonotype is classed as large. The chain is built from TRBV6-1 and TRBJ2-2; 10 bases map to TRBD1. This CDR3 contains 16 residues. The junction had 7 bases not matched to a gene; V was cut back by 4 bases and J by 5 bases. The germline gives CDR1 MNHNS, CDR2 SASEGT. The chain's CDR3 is CASSADRGLGTGELFF. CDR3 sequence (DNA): TGTGCCAGCAGTGCCGACAGGGGGCTAGGAACCGGGGAGCTGTTTTTT.

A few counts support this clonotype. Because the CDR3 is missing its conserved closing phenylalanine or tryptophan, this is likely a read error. The CDR3 DNA reads as TGTGCCAGTAGCTGGGGTGAGGATGAGCAGTTCTCC. Protein: CASSWGEDEQFS. This chain uses TRBV19 with TRBJ2-1; D remains ambiguous. The V end was cut by 6 bases, the J end by 8 bases, with 11 bases between. CDR1 LNHDA and CDR2 SQIVND come from the germline V gene (reference sequence). The CDR3 contains 12 residues.

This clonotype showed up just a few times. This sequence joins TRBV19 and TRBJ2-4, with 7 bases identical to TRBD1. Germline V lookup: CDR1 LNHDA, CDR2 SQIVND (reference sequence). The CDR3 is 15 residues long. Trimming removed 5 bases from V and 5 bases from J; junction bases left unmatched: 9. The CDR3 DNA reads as TGTGCCAGTAGTGCGTTTACCGGGACAGAAAACATTCAGTACTTC. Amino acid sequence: CASSAFTGTENIQYF.

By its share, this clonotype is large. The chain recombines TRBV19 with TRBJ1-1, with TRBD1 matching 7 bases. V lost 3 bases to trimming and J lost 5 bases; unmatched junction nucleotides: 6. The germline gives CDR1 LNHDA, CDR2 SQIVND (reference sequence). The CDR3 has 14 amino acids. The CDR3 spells CASSIEGAGTEAFF. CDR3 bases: TGTGCCAGTAGTATTGAGGGGGCGGGTACTGAAGCTTTCTTT.

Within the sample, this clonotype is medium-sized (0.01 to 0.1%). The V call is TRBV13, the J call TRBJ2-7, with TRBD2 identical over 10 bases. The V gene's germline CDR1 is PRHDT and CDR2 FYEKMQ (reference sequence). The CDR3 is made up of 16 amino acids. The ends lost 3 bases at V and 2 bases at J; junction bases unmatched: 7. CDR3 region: CASSFLGTSAAYEQYF. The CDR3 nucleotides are TGTGCCAGCAGCTTTCTGGGGACTAGCGCTGCCTACGAGCAGTACTTC. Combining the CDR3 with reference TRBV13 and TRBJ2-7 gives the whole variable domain AAGVIQSPRHLIKEKRETATLKCYPIPRHDTVYWYQQGPGQDPQFLISFYEKMQSDKGSIPDRFSAQQFSDYHSELNMSSLELGDSALYFCASSFLGTSAAYEQYFGPGTRLTVT.

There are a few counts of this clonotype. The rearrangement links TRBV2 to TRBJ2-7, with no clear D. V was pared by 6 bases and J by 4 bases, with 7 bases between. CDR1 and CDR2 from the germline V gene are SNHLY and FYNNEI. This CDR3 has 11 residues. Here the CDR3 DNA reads TGTGCCAGCAGCGATCGGTACGAGCAGTACTTC. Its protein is CASSDRYEQYF.

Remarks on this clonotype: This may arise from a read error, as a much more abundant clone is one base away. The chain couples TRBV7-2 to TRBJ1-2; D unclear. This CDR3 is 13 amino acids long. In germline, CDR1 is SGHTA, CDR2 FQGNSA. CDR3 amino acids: CASSSGVNYGCTF. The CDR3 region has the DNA TGTGCCAGCAGTTCCGGGGTGAACTATGGCTGCACCTTC.